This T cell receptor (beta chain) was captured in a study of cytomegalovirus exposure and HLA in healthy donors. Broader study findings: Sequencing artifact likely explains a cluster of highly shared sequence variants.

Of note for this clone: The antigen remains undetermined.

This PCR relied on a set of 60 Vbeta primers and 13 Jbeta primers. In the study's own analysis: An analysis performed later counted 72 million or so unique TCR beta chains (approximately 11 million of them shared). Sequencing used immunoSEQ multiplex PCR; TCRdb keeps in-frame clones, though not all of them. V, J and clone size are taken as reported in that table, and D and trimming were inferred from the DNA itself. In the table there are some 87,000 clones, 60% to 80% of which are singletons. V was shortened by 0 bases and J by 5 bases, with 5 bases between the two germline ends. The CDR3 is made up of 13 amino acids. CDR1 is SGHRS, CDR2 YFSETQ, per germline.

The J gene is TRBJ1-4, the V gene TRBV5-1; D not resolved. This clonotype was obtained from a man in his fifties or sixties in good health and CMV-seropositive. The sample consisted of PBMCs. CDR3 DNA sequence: TGCGCCAGCAGCTTGGGACAAAATGAAAAACTGTTTTTT. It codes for CASSLGQNEKLFF.